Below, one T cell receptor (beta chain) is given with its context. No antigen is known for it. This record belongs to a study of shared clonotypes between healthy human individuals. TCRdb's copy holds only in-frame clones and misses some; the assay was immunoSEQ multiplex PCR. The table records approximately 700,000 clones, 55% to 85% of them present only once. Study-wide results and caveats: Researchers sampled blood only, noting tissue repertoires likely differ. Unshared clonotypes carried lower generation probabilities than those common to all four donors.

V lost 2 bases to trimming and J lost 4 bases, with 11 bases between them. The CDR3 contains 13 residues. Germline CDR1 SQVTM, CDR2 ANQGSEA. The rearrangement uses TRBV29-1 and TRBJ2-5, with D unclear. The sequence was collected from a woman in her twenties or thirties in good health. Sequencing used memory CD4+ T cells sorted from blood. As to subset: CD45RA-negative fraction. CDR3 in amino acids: CSVERHQGETQYF. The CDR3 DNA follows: TGCAGCGTTGAAAGGCACCAAGGAGAGACCCAGTACTTC.